A single sample is the source of the 21 T cell receptor beta chains below, sequenced in a study of beta chain features in type 1 diabetes. As every portion of the isolated RNA was reverse transcribed, the sequencing read expressed TCRB transcripts. The repertoire was sequenced with immunoSEQ multiplex PCR; TCRdb's copy has only in-frame clones and lacks some. The repertoire consists of 130,000 or so clones, with over 8% occurring once and the leading ten covering 0.55% to 0.75%. The material sequenced was central memory CD4+ T cells from blood. The receptors come from a middle-aged woman in good health.

Only a few counts were recorded for this clone. The chain recombines TRBV15 with TRBJ2-5; TRBD2 aligns across 11 bases. With 0 bases clipped from V and 5 bases from J, the junction kept 2 bases outside the gene matches. Germline V gene sequence: CDR1 LNHNV, CDR2 YYDKDF (reference sequence). The CDR3 is 15 amino acids. The CDR3 spells CATSRDPSGGETQYF. The CDR3 region has the DNA TGTGCCACCAGCAGAGACCCTAGCGGGGGGGAGACCCAGTACTTC.

The J gene is TRBJ2-2, the V gene TRBV29-1, with a possible D match to TRBD1 (5 bases). The CDR3 covers 11 residues. Germline CDR1 is SQVTM and CDR2 is ANQGSEA. As DNA, the CDR3 is TGCTCAACAGGCAACACCGGGGAGCTGTTTTTT. Amino acid sequence: CSTGNTGELFF.

About this clone itself: The sample holds other DNA sequences that translate to the same CDR3. The chain combines TRBV7-8 with TRBJ2-3; 9 bases align to TRBD1. Germline loops: CDR1 SGHVS, CDR2 FQNEAQ. V dropped 4 bases and J dropped 5; count of bases not matched to a gene: 4. The CDR3 is 14 amino acids. The CDR3 region is CASSSGQGQDTQYF. DNA for the CDR3: TGTGCCAGCAGCTCGGGACAGGGCCAAGATACGCAGTATTTT. Full variable domain (remainder filled in from reference TRBV7-8 and TRBJ2-3): GAGVSQSPRYKVAKRGQDVALRCDPISGHVSLFWYQQALGQGPEFLTYFQNEAQLDKSGLPSDRFFAERPEGSVSTLKIQRTQQEDSAVYLCASSSGQGQDTQYFGPGTRLTVL.

This clone was detected only a few times. This same CDR3 is encoded by further DNA sequences in the sample. This chain connects TRBV5-1 to TRBJ1-5; D possibly corresponds to TRBD1 (6 bases). Germline V gene lookup returns CDR1 SGHRS and CDR2 YFSETQ. The CDR3 loop spans 15 amino acids. V lost 0 bases and J lost 1, with 8 bases in between. CDR3 DNA sequence: TGCGCCAGCAGCTTGGGACAGGACAGCAATCAGCCCCAGCATTTT. The encoded protein is CASSLGQDSNQPQHF.

V gene TRBV9 combines with J gene TRBJ2-7; TRBD2 agrees at 9 bases. Germline V gives CDR1 SGDLS, CDR2 YYNGEE. The junction had 9 bases not matched to a gene; V was cut back by 3 bases and J by 2 bases. The CDR3 length is 16 residues. The CDR3 coding sequence is TGTGCCAGCAGCGAGGGGGATGGGACTAGCACCTACGAGCAGTACTTC. Encoded protein: CASSEGDGTSTYEQYF.

V usage is TRBV6-1 and J usage is TRBJ2-7, with 9 bases that match TRBD1. The V gene's germline CDR1 is MNHNS and CDR2 SASEGT. The CDR3 extends over 15 amino acids. The V and J ends lost 2 bases and 3 bases, in that order; junction bases with no gene match: 5. The CDR3 region is CASSESGDRVYEQYF. In DNA form, the CDR3 reads TGTGCCAGCAGTGAATCGGGGGACAGGGTCTACGAGCAGTACTTC.

This clone was found a few times. The V call is TRBV6-1, the J call TRBJ2-7, with D perhaps TRBD1 (6 bases). With 6 bases removed from V and 2 bases from J, the gap between germline ends came to 11 bases. Per the germline V gene, CDR1 is MNHNS and CDR2 is SASEGT. This CDR3 spans 13 amino acids. The CDR3 loop is CASRETGAYEQYF. The CDR3, as DNA: TGTGCCAGCAGAGAGACAGGAGCCTACGAGCAGTACTTC.

The chain carries TRBV4-3 and TRBJ2-3, with 8 bases identical to TRBD2. The CDR3 runs 19 residues. Trimming cost V 1 base and J 5 bases; bases outside gene matches: 17. CDR1 is LGHNA, CDR2 YSLEER, per germline. The CDR3 reads CASSQAAGYSGGRLDTQYF. CDR3 DNA sequence: TGCGCCAGCAGCCAAGCGGCGGGGTATTCGGGGGGGAGATTAGATACGCAGTATTTT.

The chain joins TRBV5-6 to TRBJ1-5; no clear D. V was cut by 5 bases and J by 3 bases, with 12 bases left in between. Germline CDR1 reads SGHDT; CDR2 reads YYEEEE. The CDR3 loop spans 14 amino acids. The CDR3 coding sequence is TGTGCCAGCAGTGTAGGACTTGACAATCAGCCCCAGCATTTT. This sequence encodes CASSVGLDNQPQHF.

The genes are TRBV9 and TRBJ1-1, with D perhaps matching TRBD1 (5 bases). Per the germline V gene, CDR1 is SGDLS and CDR2 is YYNGEE. V dropped 4 bases and J dropped 4 bases, with 14 bases sitting between them. This CDR3 is built from 14 residues. CDR3 nucleotide sequence: TGTGCCAGCAGCTTCCGGGGGGTTGGCACTGAAGCTTTCTTT. Translation: CASSFRGVGTEAFF.

This clone was detected a few times. One end of the junction fails to match germline, which may point to a read error. J is TRBJ2-5 and V is TRBV19; D is possibly TRBD2 (6 bases). The CDR3 consists of 14 residues. Germline assignment: CDR1 LNHDA and CDR2 SQIVND (reference sequence). The CDR3 bases are TGTGCCAGTAGTACTGGACTAACAAGAGAGGCCCAGTACTTC. It is translated as CASSTGLTREAQYF.

This clone has a handful of counts. J is TRBJ2-1 and V is TRBV5-1, with TRBD2 matching over 11 bases. Germline V gives CDR1 SGHRS, CDR2 YFSETQ. Trimming at V came to 6 bases and at J to 9 bases, leaving 11 bases not matched to a gene. The CDR3 extends over 15 amino acids. The CDR3 protein is CASTLTSGGFSEQFF. CDR3 sequence (DNA): TGCGCCAGCACCCTTACTAGCGGGGGATTCTCTGAGCAGTTCTTC.

This clone was recorded a few times. The V gene is TRBV11-2, the J gene TRBJ2-3; 8 bases line up with TRBD2. Trimming took 3 bases from V and 6 from J; bases not matched to a gene: 8. Germline assignment: CDR1 SGHAT and CDR2 FQNNGV. The CDR3 contains 15 residues. The CDR3 DNA follows: TGTGCCAGCAGCTTTTCGGCGGGGGGAAGGGATACGCAGTATTTT. Translation: CASSFSAGGRDTQYF. The variable domain in full, completed from reference TRBV11-2 and TRBJ2-3, reads EAGVAQSPRYKIIEKRQSVAFWCNPISGHATLYWYQQILGQGPKLLIQFQNNGVVDDSQLPKDRFSAERLKGVDSTLKIQPAKLEDSAVYLCASSFSAGGRDTQYFGPGTRLTVL.

The chain carries TRBV25-1 and TRBJ1-5; tentative D call: TRBD1 (6 bases). CDR1 MGHDK and CDR2 SYGVNS come from the germline V gene. V lost 4 bases, J lost 6 bases, and 16 bases lay in between. The CDR3 runs to 15 residues. CDR3 region: CASSASRGAGQPQHF. The DNA of the CDR3 is TGTGCCAGCAGTGCCTCCAGGGGTGCAGGTCAGCCCCAGCATTTT.

This chain uses TRBV6-1 with TRBJ2-5; TRBD2 aligns across 7 bases. The CDR3 extends over 15 amino acids. Germline V gives CDR1 MNHNS, CDR2 SASEGT. The V gene end was trimmed by 1 base and the J gene end by 2 bases; junction bases not matched to a gene: 4. CDR3 sequence (DNA): TGTGCCAGCAGTGAAGGGGCTAGCGGTCAAGAGACCCAGTACTTC. Translation gives CASSEGASGQETQYF.

In DNA, the CDR3 is TGTGCCAGTAGTATCAAGGGGACTAGCGGGGCCCGGTTCTTC. It yields the protein CASSIKGTSGARFF. The rearrangement joins TRBV19 to TRBJ2-1; the match to TRBD2 covers 13 bases. J gave up 15 bases and V 3 bases, and 8 bases lay outside the gene matches. The germline CDR1 and CDR2 sequences are LNHDA and SQIVND (reference sequence). This CDR3 has 14 residues.

This clone showed up just a few times. This specimen includes other DNA sequences encoding the same CDR3. The J gene is TRBJ2-5, the V gene TRBV9, with D unresolved. The CDR3 covers 14 residues. With 0 bases removed from V and 2 bases from J, the gap between germline ends came to 8 bases. The V gene's germline CDR1 is SGDLS and CDR2 YYNGEE. CDR3 in DNA: TGTGCCAGCAGCGTAGGAGGAAATCAAGAGACCCAGTACTTC. This encodes CASSVGGNQETQYF.

The chain joins TRBV7-9 to TRBJ2-5; D may be TRBD2 (6 bases). Gene TRBJ2-7 matches the end of the DNA better, so the J call may be wrong. The CDR3 is made up of 15 amino acids. The germline gives CDR1 SEHNR, CDR2 FQNEAQ (reference sequence). DNA of the CDR3: TGTGCCAGCAGCCCCGCCTCGAGGGGAGGAGGCGAGCAGTACTTC. Amino acid sequence: CASSPASRGGGEQYF.

This clone has a handful of counts. The V gene is TRBV7-2, the J gene TRBJ2-5, with D unclear. V lost 5 bases and J 5 bases, leaving 12 bases between the germline ends. The CDR3 is 13 amino acids. Germline V gives CDR1 SGHTA, CDR2 FQGNSA. In DNA, the CDR3 is TGTGCCAGCAGCCTTAGCCACCGGGAGACCCAGTACTTC. This translates into CASSLSHRETQYF. The full variable domain, in which reference TRBV7-2 and TRBJ2-5 provide the parts outside the CDR3, is GAGVSQSPSNKVTEKGKDVELRCDPISGHTALYWYRQSLGQGLEFLIYFQGNSAPDKSGLPSDRFSAERTGGSVSTLTIQRTQQEDSAVYLCASSLSHRETQYFGPGTRLLVL.

J is TRBJ2-7 and V is TRBV2; D might be TRBD2 (6 bases). Germline assignment: CDR1 SNHLY and CDR2 FYNNEI. The germline V and J ends were trimmed by 11 bases and 2 bases, with 13 bases remaining between them. This CDR3 is 12 amino acids long. CDR3 protein: CAGGMGTYEQYF. DNA for the CDR3: TGTGCCGGGGGGATGGGAACCTACGAGCAGTACTTC.

The V and J genes are TRBV9 and TRBJ2-1, with 8 bases lining up with TRBD2. The CDR3 totals 17 residues. Trimming removed 2 bases from V and 8 bases from J; junction bases left unmatched: 15. Germline V gene sequence: CDR1 SGDLS, CDR2 YYNGEE. The CDR3 spells CASSVRPDGGALDEQFF. The DNA of the CDR3 is TGTGCCAGCAGCGTTAGGCCTGACGGGGGGGCCTTGGATGAGCAGTTCTTC. Drawing the rest from reference TRBV9 and TRBJ2-1, the complete variable domain is DSGVTQTPKHLITATGQRVTLRCSPRSGDLSVYWYQQSLDQGLQFLIQYYNGEERAKGNILERFSAQQFPDLHSELNLSSLELGDSALYFCASSVRPDGGALDEQFFGPGTRLTVL.